The 11 T cell receptor beta chains below all came from one sample that was sequenced in a study of blood T cells in healthy people across ages. Primers used in a second PCR of roughly 7 to 11 cycles were a sample-barcoded 5' primer and a J-beta primer mix. TCRdb used MiXCR to reprocess the 5' RACE reads, holding one entry per CDR3 protein. The sample shows 550,000 to 700,000 distinct CDR3 sequences, 25% to 30% of them seen only once. Material: blood. The receptors originated from a woman in her 70s in good health.

V and J are TRBV5-5 and TRBJ1-2, with no clear D. The CDR3 contains 12 residues. V was clipped by 4 bases and J by 8 bases, with 12 bases between them. CDR1 is SGHKS and CDR2 is YYEKEE in the germline V gene (reference sequence). For the CDR3, the DNA is TGTGCCAGCAGCCCAGACTTGAGCGGCTACACCTTC. This encodes CASSPDLSGYTF.

This clonotype was found a few times. CDR3 nucleotides: TGCAGTGCTAGGGGCTCGGGGGGATATGGTTTAGGAGCTTTCTTT. Translating gives CSARGSGGYGLGAFF. J is TRBJ1-1 and V is TRBV20-1; possible D gene TRBD1, 5 bases. V lost 3 bases and J 10 bases, leaving 24 bases between the germline ends. This CDR3 spans 15 amino acids. Germline lookup yields CDR1 DFQATT and CDR2 SNEGSKA (reference sequence).

The chain couples TRBV9 to TRBJ1-1, with unresolved D. The germline V and J ends were trimmed by 7 bases and 3 bases, with 10 bases remaining between them. The CDR3 extends over 12 amino acids. Germline CDR1 is SGDLS and CDR2 is YYNGEE. CDR3 nucleotides: TGTGCCAGCGGTTACAGCCACACTGAAGCTTTCTTT. Protein product: CASGYSHTEAFF.

The sample holds a few counts of this clonotype. The rearrangement joins TRBV5-1 to TRBJ2-6, with a tentative D call TRBD2 (5 bases). V was clipped by 6 bases and J by 4 bases, with 14 bases between them. Germline loops: CDR1 SGHRS, CDR2 YFSETQ. The CDR3 loop spans 15 amino acids. The CDR3 reads CASTASGSGANVLTF. For the CDR3, the DNA is TGCGCCAGCACCGCTTCGGGGTCCGGGGCCAACGTCCTGACTTTC. The full variable domain, its missing parts supplied by reference TRBV5-1 and TRBJ2-6, is KAGVTQTPRYLIKTRGQQVTLSCSPISGHRSVSWYQQTPGQGLQFLFEYFSETQRNKGNFPGRFSGRQFSNSRSEMNVSTLELGDSALYLCASTASGSGANVLTFGAGSRLTVL.

The V and J genes are TRBV9 and TRBJ1-2; 7 bases match TRBD1. The CDR3 length is 13 residues. Germline lookup yields CDR1 SGDLS and CDR2 YYNGEE. Germline trimming cut 4 bases from V and 5 bases from J; bases unmatched to any gene: 5. The CDR3 nucleotides are TGTGCCAGCAGCCGTGACAGGGAGTATGGCTACACCTTC. It codes for CASSRDREYGYTF.

V and J are TRBV20-1 and TRBJ2-3; no firm D call. Between the trimmed V and J ends, which lost 1 base and 3 bases, there was a span of 14 bases. The CDR3 is 15 residues long. CDR1 is DFQATT, CDR2 SNEGSKA, per germline (reference sequence). CDR3 residues: CSARVRRSQTDTQYF. The CDR3 coding sequence is TGCAGTGCTAGAGTCAGGCGGAGCCAGACAGATACGCAGTATTTT.

This clonotype was picked up a small number of times. The chain joins TRBV5-4 to TRBJ2-3; D gene ambiguous. CDR3 length: 11 amino acids. The germline V gene has CDR1 SGHNT and CDR2 YYREEE (reference sequence). V was clipped by 4 bases and J by 8 bases, with 8 bases between them. The chain's CDR3 is CASSLGVTQYF. Written as DNA, the CDR3 is TGTGCCAGCAGCCTTGGAGTTACGCAGTATTTT.

The chain combines TRBV28 with TRBJ1-2; 7 nucleotides match TRBD1. The germline V gene encodes CDR1 MDHEN and CDR2 SYDVKM. The CDR3 is made up of 15 amino acids. J gave up 0 bases and V 4 bases, and 5 bases lay outside the gene matches. The CDR3 loop is CASSSTGDSNYGYTF. CDR3 bases: TGTGCCAGCAGTTCCACAGGGGACTCTAACTATGGCTACACCTTC.

Comment on this clonotype: The junction departs from germline at one end; a sequencing error may be responsible. The chain links TRBV29-1 to TRBJ1-1, with D possibly TRBD1 on 5 matching bases. Germline V gene data show CDR1 as SQVTM and CDR2 as ANQGSEA. The CDR3 is 12 residues long. The CDR3 loop reads CSVEGQSSHTYF. The CDR3 region has the DNA TGCAGCGTTGAAGGACAGTCGTCCCACACTTATTTT.

V usage is TRBV20-1 and J usage is TRBJ2-2; TRBD1 aligns across 7 bases. CDR3 length: 15 amino acids. Germline-derived CDR1 and CDR2 are DFQATT and SNEGSKA (reference sequence). J lost 3 bases, V lost 2 bases, and 6 bases had no gene match. This CDR3 is CSARRQGVDTGELFF. The CDR3 DNA reads as TGCAGTGCTAGAAGGCAGGGGGTAGACACCGGGGAGCTGTTTTTT.

Regarding this clonotype: Relative to the germline gene, one junction end is altered; a read error may explain this. The gene calls are TRBV7-9 and TRBJ2-1, with TRBD2 matching over 8 bases. The germline CDR1 and CDR2 sequences are SEHNR and FQNEAQ (reference sequence). The length of the CDR3 is 11 residues. CDR3 in DNA: TGTGCCAGCAGCTCGGGGGGGTTTTCCTCCTTC. Encoded protein: CASSSGGFSSF. The variable domain in full, completed from reference TRBV7-9 and TRBJ2-1, reads DTGVSQNPRHKITKRGQNVTFRCDPISEHNRLYWYRQTLGQGPEFLTYFQNEAQLEKSRLLSDRFSAERPKGSFSTLEIQRTEQGDSAMYLCASSSGGFSSFGPGTRLTVL.